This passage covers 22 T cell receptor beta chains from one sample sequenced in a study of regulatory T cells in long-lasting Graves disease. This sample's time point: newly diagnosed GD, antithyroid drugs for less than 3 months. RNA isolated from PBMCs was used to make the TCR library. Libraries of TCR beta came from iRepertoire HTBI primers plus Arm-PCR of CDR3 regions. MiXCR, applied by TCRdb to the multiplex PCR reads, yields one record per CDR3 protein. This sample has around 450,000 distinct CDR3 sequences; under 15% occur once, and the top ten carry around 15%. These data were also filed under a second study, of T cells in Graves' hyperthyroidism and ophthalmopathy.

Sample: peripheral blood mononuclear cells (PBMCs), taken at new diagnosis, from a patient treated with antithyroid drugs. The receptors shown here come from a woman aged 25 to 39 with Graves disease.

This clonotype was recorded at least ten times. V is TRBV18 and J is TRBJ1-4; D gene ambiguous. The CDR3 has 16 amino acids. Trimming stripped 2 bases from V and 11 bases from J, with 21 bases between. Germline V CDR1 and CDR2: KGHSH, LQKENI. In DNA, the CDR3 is TGTGCCAGCTCACCAAATCGGGCGGGCAGTCGGGAGAAACTGTTTTTT. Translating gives CASSPNRAGSREKLFF.

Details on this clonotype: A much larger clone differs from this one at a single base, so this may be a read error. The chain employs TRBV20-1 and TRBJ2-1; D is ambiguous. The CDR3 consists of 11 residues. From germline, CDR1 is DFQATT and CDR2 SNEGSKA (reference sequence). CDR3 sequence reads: CSVPDYNERFF. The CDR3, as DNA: TGCAGTGTCCCAGATTACAATGAGCGGTTCTTC.

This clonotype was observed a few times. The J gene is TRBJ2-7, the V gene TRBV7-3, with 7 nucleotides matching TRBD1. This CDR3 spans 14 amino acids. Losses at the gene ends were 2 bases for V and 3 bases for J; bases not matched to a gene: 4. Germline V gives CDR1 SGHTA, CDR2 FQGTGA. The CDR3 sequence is CASSLYPGGYEQYF. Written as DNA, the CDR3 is TGTGCCAGCAGCTTATACCCAGGGGGCTACGAGCAGTACTTC.

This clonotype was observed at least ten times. The CDR3 region is CASSQSQGAGNYGYTF. As DNA, the CDR3 is TGTGCCAGCAGCCAGAGTCAGGGGGCTGGGAACTATGGCTACACCTTC. This sequence joins TRBV7-9 and TRBJ1-2; 8 bases are a match to TRBD1. The CDR3 contains 16 residues. CDR1 SEHNR and CDR2 FQNEAQ come from the germline V gene (reference sequence). The ends lost 5 bases at V and 2 bases at J; junction bases unmatched: 10.

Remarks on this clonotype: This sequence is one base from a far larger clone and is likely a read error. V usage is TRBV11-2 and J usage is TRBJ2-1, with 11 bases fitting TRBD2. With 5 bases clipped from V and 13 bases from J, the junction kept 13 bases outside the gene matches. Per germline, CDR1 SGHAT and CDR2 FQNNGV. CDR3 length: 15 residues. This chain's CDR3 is CASSKGLAEQETQFF. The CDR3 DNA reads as TGTGCCAGCAGCAAGGGACTAGCGGAACAAGAGACCCAGTTCTTC.

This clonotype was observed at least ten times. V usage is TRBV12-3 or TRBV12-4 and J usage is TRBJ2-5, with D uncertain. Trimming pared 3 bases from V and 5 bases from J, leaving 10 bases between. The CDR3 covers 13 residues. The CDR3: CASSFTHWETQYF. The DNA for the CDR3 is TGTGCCAGCAGTTTCACCCATTGGGAGACCCAGTACTTC.

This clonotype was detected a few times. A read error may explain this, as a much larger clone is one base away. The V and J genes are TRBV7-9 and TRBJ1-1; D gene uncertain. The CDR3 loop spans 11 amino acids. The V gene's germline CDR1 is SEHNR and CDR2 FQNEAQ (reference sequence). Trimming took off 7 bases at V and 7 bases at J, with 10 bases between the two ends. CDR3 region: CASNPVVEAFF. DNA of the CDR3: TGTGCCAGCAATCCTGTTGTTGAAGCTTTCTTT.

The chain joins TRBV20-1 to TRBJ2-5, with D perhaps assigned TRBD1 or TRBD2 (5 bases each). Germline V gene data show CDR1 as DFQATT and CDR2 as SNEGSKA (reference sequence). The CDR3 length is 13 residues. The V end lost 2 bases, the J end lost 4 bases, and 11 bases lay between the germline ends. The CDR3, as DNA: TGCAGTGCTAGATGGCCGGGACCAGAGACCCAGTACTTC. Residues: CSARWPGPETQYF.

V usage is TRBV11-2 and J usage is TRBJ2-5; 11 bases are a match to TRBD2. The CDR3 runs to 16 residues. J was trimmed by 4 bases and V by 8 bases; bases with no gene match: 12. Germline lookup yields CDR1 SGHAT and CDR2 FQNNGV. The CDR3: CASLDSLAGERETQYF. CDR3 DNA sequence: TGTGCCAGCCTAGATTCACTAGCGGGAGAACGAGAGACCCAGTACTTC.

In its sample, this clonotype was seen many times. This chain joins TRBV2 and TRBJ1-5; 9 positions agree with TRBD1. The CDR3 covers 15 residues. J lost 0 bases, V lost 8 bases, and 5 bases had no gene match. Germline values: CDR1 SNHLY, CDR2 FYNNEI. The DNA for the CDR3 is TGTGCCAGCGGGACAGGGACCTTTAGCAATCAGCCCCAGCATTTT. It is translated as CASGTGTFSNQPQHF.

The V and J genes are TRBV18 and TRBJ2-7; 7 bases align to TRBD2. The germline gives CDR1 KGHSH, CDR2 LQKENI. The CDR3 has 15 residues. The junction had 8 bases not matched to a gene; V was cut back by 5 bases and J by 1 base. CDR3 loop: CASSTGTTLSYEQYF. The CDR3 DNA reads TGTGCCAGCTCAACCGGGACTACCTTATCCTACGAGCAGTACTTC.

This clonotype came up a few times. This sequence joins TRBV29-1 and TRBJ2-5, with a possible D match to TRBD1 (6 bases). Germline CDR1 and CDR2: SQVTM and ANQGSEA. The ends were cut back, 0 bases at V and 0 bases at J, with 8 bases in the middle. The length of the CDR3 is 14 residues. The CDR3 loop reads CSVEDTGYQETQYF. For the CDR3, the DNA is TGCAGCGTTGAAGACACAGGGTACCAAGAGACCCAGTACTTC.

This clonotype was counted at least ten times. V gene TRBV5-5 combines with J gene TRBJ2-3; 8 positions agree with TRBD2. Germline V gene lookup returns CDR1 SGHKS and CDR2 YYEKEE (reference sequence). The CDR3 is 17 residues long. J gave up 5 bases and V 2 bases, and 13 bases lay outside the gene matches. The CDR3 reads CASSLRGAGVEVDTQYF. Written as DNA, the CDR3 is TGTGCCAGCAGCTTACGGGGAGCGGGAGTCGAAGTAGATACGCAGTATTTT.

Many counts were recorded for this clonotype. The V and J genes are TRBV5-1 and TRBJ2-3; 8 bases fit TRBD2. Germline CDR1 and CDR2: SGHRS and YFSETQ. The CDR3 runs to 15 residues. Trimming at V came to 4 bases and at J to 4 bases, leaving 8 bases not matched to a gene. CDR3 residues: CASSGPAGAPDTQYF. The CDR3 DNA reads TGCGCCAGCAGCGGTCCAGCGGGAGCCCCAGATACGCAGTATTTT.

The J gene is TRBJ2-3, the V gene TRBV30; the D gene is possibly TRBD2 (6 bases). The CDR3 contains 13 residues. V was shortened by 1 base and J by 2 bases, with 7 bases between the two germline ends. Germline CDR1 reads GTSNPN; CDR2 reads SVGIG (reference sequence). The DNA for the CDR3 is TGTGCCTGGAGTGGGCGGGACACAGATACGCAGTATTTT. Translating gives CAWSGRDTDTQYF.

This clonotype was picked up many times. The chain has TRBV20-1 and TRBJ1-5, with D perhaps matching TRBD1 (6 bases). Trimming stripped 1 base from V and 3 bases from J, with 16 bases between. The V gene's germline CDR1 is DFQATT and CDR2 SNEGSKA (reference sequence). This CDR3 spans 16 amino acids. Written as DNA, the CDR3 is TGCAGTGCTAGAGGAGGATTGGGGGGGCTCAATCAGCCCCAGCATTTT. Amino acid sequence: CSARGGLGGLNQPQHF.

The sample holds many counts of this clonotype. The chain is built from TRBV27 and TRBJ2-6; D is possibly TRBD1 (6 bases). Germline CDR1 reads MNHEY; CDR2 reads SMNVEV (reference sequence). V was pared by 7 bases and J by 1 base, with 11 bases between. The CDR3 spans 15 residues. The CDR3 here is CASKDQGSGANVLTF. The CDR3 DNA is TGTGCCAGCAAAGATCAGGGGTCTGGGGCCAACGTCCTGACTTTC.

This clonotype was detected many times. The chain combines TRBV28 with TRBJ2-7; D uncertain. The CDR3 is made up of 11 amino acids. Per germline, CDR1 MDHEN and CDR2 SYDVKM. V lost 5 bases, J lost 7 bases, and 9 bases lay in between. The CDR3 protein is CASSLIREQYF. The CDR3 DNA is TGTGCCAGCAGTCTTATTAGAGAGCAGTACTTC.

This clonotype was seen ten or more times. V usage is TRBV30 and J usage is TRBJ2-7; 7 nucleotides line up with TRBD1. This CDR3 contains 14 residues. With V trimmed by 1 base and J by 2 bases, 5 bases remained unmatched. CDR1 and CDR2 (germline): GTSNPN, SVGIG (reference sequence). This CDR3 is CAWSAPGQTYEQYF. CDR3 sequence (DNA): TGTGCCTGGAGTGCCCCGGGACAGACCTACGAGCAGTACTTC.

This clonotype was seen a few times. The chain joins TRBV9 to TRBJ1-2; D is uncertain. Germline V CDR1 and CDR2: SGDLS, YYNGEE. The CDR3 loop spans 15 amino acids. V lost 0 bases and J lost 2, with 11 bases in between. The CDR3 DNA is TGTGCCAGCAGCGTAGAAATCGGACGGAACTATGGCTACACCTTC. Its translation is CASSVEIGRNYGYTF.

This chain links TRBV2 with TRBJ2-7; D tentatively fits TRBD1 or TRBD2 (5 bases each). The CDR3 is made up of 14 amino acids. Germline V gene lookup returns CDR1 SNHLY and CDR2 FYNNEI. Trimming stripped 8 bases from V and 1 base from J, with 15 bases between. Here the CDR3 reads CASGPGPVSYEQYF. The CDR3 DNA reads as TGTGCCAGCGGACCGGGACCGGTGTCCTACGAGCAGTACTTC.

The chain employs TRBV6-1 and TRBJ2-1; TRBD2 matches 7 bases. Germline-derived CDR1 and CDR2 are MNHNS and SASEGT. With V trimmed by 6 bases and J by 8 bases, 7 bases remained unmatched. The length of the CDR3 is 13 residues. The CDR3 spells CASSQTRGDEQFF. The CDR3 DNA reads TGTGCCAGCAGCCAGACCCGGGGGGATGAGCAGTTCTTC.